This TCR beta chain was recorded in a study of radiotherapy plus CTLA-4 blockade in lung cancer. Study results and limitations: It was early blood T cell clone dynamics, with interferon-beta, that reportedly best predicted response. TCR clones from tumors expanded in blood after radiotherapy plus ipilimumab.

This CDR3 region has 15 residues. J was trimmed by 7 bases and V by 2 bases; bases with no gene match: 10. From germline, CDR1 is SNHLY and CDR2 FYNNEI. Repertoires were generated with immunoSEQ multiplex PCR, while TCRdb's copy carries only in-frame clones and drops some. The top ten hold around 0.8% of the sample, which has over 80,000 clones, around four fifths seen once. Receiving focal radiation plus CTLA-4 blockade with ipilimumab were patients who had chemo-refractory metastatic non-small-cell lung cancer. Remarks on this clone: Its antigen is unknown.

The sequence came from a human donor with non-small cell lung cancer who had stable disease on radiotherapy plus ipilimumab. The genes are TRBV2 and TRBJ2-7, with 8 bases aligning to TRBD1. The sample here was peripheral blood, taken from a patient treated with radiotherapy plus ipilimumab. CDR3 sequence (DNA): TGTGCCAGCAGTGAAAATAACAGGGGGACGGGGGAGCAGTACTTC. Its protein product is CASSENNRGTGEQYF.